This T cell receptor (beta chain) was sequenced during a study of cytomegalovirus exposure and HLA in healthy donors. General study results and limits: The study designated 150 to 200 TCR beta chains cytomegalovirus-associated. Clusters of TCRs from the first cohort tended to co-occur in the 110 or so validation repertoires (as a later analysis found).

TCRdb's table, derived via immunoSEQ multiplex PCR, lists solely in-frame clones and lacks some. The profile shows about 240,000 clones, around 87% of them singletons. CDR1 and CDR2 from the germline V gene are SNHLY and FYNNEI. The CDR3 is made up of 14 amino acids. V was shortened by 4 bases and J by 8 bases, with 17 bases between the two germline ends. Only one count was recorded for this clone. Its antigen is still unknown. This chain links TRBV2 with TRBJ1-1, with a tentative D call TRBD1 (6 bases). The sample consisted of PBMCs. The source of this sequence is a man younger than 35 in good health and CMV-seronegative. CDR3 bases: TGTGCCAGCAGTGCTTTCAACTCGCAGGGGGAAGCTTTCTTT. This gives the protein CASSAFNSQGEAFF.